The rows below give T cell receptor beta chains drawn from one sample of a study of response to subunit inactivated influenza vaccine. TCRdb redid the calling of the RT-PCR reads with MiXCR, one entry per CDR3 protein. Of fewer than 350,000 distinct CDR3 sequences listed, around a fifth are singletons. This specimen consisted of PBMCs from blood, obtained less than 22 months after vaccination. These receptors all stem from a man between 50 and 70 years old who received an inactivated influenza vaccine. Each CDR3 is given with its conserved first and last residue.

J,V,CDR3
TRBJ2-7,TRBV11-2,CASSFPDSPYEQYF
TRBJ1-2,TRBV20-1,CSARDPILQGGGYTF
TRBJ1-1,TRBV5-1,CASSTPGAEAFF
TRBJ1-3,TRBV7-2,CASSFGVMGDTIYF
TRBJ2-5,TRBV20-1,CSARAVTSGSETQYF
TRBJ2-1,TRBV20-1,CSASIGTTTNEQFF
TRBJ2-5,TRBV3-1,CASSPRQKLAGETQYF
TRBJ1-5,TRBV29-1,CSAGDALNQPQHF
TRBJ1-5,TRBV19,CATTGKGQPQHF
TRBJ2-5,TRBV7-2,CASSLDRGPEKTQYF
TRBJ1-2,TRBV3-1,CASKEDGPPYGYTF
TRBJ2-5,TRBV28,CASQGLAEIHQETQYF
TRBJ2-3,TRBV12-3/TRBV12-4,CASSSGTLTLDTQYF
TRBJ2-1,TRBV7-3,CASSWDPAGNEQFF
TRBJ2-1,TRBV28,CASSTWDYNEQFF
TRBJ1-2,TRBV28,CASIGGGAGYGYTF
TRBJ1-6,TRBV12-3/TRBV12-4,CASKGLGASDSPLHF
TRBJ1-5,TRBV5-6,CASSLNRDGNQPQHF
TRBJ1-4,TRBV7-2,CASSSDWNEKLFF
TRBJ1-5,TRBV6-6,CAAGFNQPQHF
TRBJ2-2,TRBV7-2,CASSLDRRNTGELFF
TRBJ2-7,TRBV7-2,CASSFSQGPTYEQYF
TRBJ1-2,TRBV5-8,CASSSRQPRDYGYTF
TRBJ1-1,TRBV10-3,CAISEKGWNTEAFF
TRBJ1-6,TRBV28,CASSLLRGFDNSPLHF
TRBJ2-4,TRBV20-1,CSARTSGKNIQYF
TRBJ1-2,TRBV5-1,CASSLDGQTNYGDTF
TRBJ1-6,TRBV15,CATSRGNRGLYSPLHF
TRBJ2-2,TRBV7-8,CASSLVIPKGVKLFF
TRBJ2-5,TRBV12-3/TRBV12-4,CASRAQGETQYF
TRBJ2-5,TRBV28,CASLWWSRFQETQYF
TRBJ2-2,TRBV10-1,CASSCTPGLENTGELFF
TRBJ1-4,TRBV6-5,CASSTGQGAAGEKLFF
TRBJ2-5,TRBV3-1,CASSPRMGQETQYF
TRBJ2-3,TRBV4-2,CASSQDEAAGGDTQYF
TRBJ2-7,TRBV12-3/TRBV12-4,CASSLLGYEQYF
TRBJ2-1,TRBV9,CASSVGGTQQNEQFF
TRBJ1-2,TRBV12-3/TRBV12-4,CASSLKQTYGYTF
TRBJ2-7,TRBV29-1,CSVGRGTGGLHEQYF
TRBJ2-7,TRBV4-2,CASSHNQGYEQYF
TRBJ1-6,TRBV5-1,CASSVGPITGNLESPLHF
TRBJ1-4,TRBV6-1,CASSRGANEKLFF
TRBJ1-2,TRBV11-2,CASSLDSRCTF
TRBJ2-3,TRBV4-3,CASSQDRNTQYF
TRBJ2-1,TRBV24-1,CATSDWDSGSYNEQFF
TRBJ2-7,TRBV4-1,CASSQEFGEYEQYF
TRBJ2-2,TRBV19,CASSIDPRTVIAGELFF
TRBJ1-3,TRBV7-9,CASSLRDSPAGNTIYF